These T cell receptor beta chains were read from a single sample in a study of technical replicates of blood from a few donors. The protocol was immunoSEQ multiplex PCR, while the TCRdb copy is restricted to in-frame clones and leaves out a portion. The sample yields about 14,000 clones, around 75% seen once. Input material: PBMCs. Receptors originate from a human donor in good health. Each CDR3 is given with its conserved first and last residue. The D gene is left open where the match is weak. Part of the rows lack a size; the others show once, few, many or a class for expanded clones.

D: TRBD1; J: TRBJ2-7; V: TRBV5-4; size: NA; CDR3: CASSLAGTGYIREQYF; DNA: TGTGCCAGCAGCTTGGCCGGGACAGGATACATACGCGAGCAGTACTTC
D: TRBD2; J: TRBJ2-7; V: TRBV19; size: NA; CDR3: CASSIRWRERDEQYF; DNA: TGTGCCAGTAGTATAAGGTGGCGGGAGCGGGACGAGCAGTACTTC
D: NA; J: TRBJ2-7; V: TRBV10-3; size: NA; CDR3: CAISESWQYEQYF; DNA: TGTGCCATCAGTGAGTCGTGGCAATACGAGCAGTACTTC
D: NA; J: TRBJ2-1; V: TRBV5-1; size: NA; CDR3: CASTVGGKSYNEQFF; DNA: TGCGCCAGCACCGTCGGCGGAAAATCCTACAATGAGCAGTTCTTC
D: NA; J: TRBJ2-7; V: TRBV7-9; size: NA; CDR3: CASSPGETTYEQYF; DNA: TGTGCCAGCAGCCCGGGGGAGACTACCTACGAGCAGTACTTC
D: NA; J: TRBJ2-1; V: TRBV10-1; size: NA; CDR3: CASSEYEGGNYNEQFF; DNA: TGCGCCAGCAGTGAGTATGAGGGAGGCAACTACAATGAGCAGTTCTTC
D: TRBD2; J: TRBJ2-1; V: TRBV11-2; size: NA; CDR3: CASSLEAQGLEQFF; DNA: TGTGCCAGCAGCTTAGAGGCTCAGGGACTAGAGCAGTTCTTC
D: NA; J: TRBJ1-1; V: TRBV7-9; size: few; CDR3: CASSRGSEAFF; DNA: TGTGCCAGCAGCCGAGGGTCCGAAGCTTTCTTT
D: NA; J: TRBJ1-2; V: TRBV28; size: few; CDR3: CASSLRGGHYGYTF; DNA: TGTGCCAGCAGTCTCCGGGGAGGGCACTATGGCTACACCTTC
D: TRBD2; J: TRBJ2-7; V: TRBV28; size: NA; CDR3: CASSLLSPWTSGSRVLTYEQYF; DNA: TGTGCCAGCAGTTTATTATCCCCATGGACTAGCGGGAGCCGTGTTCTAACCTACGAGCAGTACTTC
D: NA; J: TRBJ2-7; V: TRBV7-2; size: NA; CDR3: CASSSYQGEQYF; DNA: TGTGCCAGCAGTTCATATCAGGGCGAGCAGTACTTC
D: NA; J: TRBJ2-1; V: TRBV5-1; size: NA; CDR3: CASSLGHTGTNEQFF; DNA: TGCGCCAGCAGCCTCGGGCATACAGGTACGAATGAGCAGTTCTTC
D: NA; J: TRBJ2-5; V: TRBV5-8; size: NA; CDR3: CASSGTGALQETQYF; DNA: TGTGCCAGCAGCGGGACGGGAGCCCTTCAAGAGACCCAGTACTTC
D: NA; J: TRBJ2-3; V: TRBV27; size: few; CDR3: CASRVAATADTQYF; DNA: TGTGCCAGCAGAGTCGCGGCTACGGCAGATACGCAGTATTTT
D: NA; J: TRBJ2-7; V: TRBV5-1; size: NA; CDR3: CASSLGDILSYEQYF; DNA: TGCGCCAGCAGCTTGGGGGACATCTTATCCTACGAGCAGTACTTC
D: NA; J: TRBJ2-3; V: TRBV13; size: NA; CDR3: CASSLRLSPGDTQYF; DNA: TGTGCCAGCAGCCTCCGACTCAGCCCCGGAGATACGCAGTATTTT
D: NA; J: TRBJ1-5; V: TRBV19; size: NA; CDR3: CASNLREGSRGQPQHF; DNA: TGTGCCAGTAACTTAAGGGAGGGCAGTCGCGGCCAGCCCCAGCATTTT
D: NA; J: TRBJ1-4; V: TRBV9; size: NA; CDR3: CASSPRRVMEKLFF; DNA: TGTGCCAGCAGCCCACGACGGGTTATGGAAAAACTGTTTTTT
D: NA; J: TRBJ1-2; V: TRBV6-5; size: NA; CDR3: CASSYGRGTGYTF; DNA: TGTGCCAGCAGTTACGGGAGGGGCACTGGCTACACCTTC
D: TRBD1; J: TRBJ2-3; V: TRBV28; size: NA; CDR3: CASYGQGDPQDTQYF; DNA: TGTGCCAGCTATGGACAGGGGGATCCTCAGGATACGCAGTATTTT
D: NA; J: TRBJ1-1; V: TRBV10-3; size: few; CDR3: CAIGEQGMNTEAFF; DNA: TGTGCCATCGGCGAACAGGGCATGAACACTGAAGCTTTCTTT
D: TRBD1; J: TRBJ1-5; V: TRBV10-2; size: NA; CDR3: CASRAGTGEQPQHF; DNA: TGCGCCAGCAGAGCCGGGACAGGGGAACAGCCCCAGCATTTT
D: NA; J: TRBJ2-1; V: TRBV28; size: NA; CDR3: CASSPRGGVSDEQFF; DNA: TGTGCCAGCAGTCCTAGGGGGGGCGTCAGCGACGAGCAGTTCTTC
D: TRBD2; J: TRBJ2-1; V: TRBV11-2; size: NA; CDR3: CASGLAGSYNEQFF; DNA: TGTGCCAGCGGTCTAGCGGGATCTTACAATGAGCAGTTCTTC
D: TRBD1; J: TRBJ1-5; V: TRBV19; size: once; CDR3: CASSMDRNQPQHF; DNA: TGTGCCAGTAGTATGGACAGGAATCAGCCCCAGCATTTT
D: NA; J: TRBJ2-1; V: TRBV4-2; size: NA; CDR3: CASSQPGTPGEQFF; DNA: TGTGCCAGCAGCCAACCCGGGACTCCAGGTGAGCAGTTCTTC
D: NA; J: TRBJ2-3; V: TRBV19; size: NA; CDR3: CASSIGATDTQYF; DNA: TGTGCCAGTAGTATAGGAGCAACAGATACGCAGTATTTT
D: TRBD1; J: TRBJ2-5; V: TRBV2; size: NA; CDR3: CASTPQGSGETQYF; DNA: TGTGCCAGCACGCCACAGGGGTCCGGGGAGACCCAGTACTTC
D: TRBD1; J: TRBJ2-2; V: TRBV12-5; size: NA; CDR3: CASGFGQGASGELFF; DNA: TGTGCTAGTGGTTTCGGCCAGGGGGCGTCCGGGGAGCTGTTTTTT
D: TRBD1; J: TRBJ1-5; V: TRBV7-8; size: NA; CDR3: CASSLGGTANQPQHF; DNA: TGTGCCAGCAGCTTAGGGGGGACAGCAAATCAGCCCCAGCATTTT
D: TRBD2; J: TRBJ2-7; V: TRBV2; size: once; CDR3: CASRGGLERVSSYEQYF; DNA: TGTGCCAGCAGGGGGGGGTTGGAGCGGGTAAGCTCCTACGAGCAGTACTTC
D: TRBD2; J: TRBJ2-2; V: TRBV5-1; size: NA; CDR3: CASSSASGSSGELFF; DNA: TGCGCCAGCAGCTCAGCTAGCGGGAGCTCCGGGGAGCTGTTTTTT
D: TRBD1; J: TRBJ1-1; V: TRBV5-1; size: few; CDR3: CASSGGTALNTEAFF; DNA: TGCGCCAGCAGCGGCGGGACAGCCCTGAACACTGAAGCTTTCTTT
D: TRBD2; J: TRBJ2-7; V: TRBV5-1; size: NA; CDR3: CASSLVSTRLAGRSSYEQYF; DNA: TGCGCCAGCAGCTTGGTCTCAACGCGACTAGCGGGAAGAAGCTCCTACGAGCAGTACTTC
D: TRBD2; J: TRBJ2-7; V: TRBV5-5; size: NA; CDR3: CASSAGLAGGTIQYF; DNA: TGTGCCAGCAGCGCGGGACTAGCGGGAGGCACTATTCAGTACTTC
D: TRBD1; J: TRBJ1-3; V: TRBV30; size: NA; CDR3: CAWDRGTVNTIYF; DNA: TGTGCCTGGGACAGGGGGACCGTAAACACCATATATTTT
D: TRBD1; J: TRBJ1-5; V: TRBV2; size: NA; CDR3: CASSGTGGHQPQHF; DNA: TGTGCCAGCAGCGGGACAGGGGGCCATCAGCCCCAGCATTTT
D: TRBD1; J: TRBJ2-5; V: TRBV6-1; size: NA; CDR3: CASSRDRGGQETQYF; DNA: TGTGCCAGCAGCCGGGACAGGGGAGGCCAAGAGACCCAGTACTTC
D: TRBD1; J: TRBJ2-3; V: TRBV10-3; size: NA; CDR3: CAISEKRTGGGPDTQYF; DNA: TGTGCCATCAGTGAGAAGAGGACAGGGGGCGGCCCAGATACGCAGTATTTT
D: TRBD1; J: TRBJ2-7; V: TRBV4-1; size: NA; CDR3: CASSLRDRATYEQYF; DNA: TGCGCCAGCAGCCTCCGGGACAGGGCCACCTACGAGCAGTACTTC